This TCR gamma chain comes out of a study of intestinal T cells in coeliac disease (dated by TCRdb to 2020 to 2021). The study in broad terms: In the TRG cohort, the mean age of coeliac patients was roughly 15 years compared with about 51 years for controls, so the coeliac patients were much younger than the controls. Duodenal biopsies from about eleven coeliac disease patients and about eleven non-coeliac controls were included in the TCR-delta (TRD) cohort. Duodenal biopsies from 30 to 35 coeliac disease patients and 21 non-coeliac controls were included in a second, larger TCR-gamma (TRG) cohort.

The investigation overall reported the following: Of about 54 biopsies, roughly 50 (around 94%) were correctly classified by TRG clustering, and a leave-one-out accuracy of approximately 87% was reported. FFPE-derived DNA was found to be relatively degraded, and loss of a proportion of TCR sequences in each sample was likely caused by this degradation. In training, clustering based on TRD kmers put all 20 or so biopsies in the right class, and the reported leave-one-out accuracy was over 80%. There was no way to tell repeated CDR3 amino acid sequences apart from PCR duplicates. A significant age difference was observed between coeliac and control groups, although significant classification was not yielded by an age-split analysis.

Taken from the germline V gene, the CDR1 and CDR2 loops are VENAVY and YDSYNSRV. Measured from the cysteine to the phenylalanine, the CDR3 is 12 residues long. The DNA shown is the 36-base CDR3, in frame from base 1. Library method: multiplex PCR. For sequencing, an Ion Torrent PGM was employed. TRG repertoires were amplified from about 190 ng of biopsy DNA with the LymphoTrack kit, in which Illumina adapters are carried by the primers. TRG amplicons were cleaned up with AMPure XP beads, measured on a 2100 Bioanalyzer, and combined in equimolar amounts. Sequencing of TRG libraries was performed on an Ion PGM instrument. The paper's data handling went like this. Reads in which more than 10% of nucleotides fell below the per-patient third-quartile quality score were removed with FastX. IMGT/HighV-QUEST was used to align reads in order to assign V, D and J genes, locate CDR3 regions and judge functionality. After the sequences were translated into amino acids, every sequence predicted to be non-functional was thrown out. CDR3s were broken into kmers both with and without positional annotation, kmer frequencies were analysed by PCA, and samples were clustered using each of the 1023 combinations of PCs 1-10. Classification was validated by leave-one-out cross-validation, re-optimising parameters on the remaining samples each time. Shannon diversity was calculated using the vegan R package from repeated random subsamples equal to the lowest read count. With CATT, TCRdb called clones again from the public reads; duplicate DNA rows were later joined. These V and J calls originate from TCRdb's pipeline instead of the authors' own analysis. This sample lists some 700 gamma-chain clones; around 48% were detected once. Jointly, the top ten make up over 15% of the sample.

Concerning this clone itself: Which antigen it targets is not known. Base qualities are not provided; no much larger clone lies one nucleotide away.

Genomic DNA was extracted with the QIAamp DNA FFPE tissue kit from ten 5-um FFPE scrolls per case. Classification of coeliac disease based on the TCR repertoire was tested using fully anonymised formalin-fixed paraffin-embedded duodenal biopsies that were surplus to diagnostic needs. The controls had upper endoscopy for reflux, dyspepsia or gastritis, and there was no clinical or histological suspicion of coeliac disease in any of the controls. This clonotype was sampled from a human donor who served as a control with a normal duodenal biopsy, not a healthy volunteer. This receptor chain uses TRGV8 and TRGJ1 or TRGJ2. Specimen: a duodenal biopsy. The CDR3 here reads CAPGISYYKKLF. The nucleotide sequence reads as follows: TGTGCACCTGGGATCAGTTATTATAAGAAACTCTTT.